The 16 T cell receptor beta chains below all came from one sample that was sequenced in a study of blood T cells in healthy people across ages. The authors ran a second PCR of about 6 to 11 cycles using a sample-barcoded 5' primer and a J-beta primer mix. MiXCR was run by TCRdb on the 5' RACE reads, yielding one entry per CDR3 protein. The sample lists some 1,500,000 distinct CDR3 sequences; approximately 39% were seen once. Sequencing was done on a sample of blood. These receptors all stem from a woman under 30 in good health.

On this clonotype: Sequence at one end of the junction differs from germline and may be a read error. The chain uses TRBV6-5 and TRBJ2-1, with TRBD2 matching 7 bases. There are 15 residues in the CDR3. Germline CDR1 reads MNHEY; CDR2 reads SVGAGI. The CDR3 protein is CASRPLAEYYDERFF. The CDR3 DNA reads TGTGCCAGCAGACCCCTAGCGGAATACTACGATGAGCGGTTCTTC.

The chain combines TRBV12-3 or TRBV12-4 with TRBJ2-6; 8 positions match TRBD1. V was clipped by 7 bases and J by 5 bases; unmatched bases: 22. The length of the CDR3 is 20 residues. The CDR3 DNA is TGTGCCAGCACCAATCTTCGGGACAGGACCCTTGCCCTCTGGGCCAACGTCCTGACTTTC. It is translated as CASTNLRDRTLALWANVLTF.

This clonotype was recorded at least ten times. The CDR3: CSAPDRASGLETQYF. The CDR3 DNA sequence: TGCAGCGCGCCGGATCGGGCTAGCGGGTTAGAGACCCAGTACTTC. J is TRBJ2-5 and V is TRBV20-1; TRBD2 agrees at 8 bases. This CDR3 comprises 15 residues. CDR1 and CDR2 (germline): DFQATT, SNEGSKA (reference sequence).

With regard to this clonotype: Since a much larger clone is just one base distant, this may be a read error. The chain joins TRBV11-2 to TRBJ2-1; D unresolved. This CDR3 region has 13 residues. Germline CDR1 SGHAT, CDR2 FQNNGV. The chain's CDR3 is CASSLAEYKEQFF. CDR3 bases: TGTGCCAGCAGCTTAGCCGAATACAAGGAGCAGTTCTTC. Full variable domain (outside the CDR3, taken from reference TRBV11-2 and TRBJ2-1): EAGVAQSPRYKIIEKRQSVAFWCNPISGHATLYWYQQILGQGPKLLIQFQNNGVVDDSQLPKDRFSAERLKGVDSTLKIQPAKLEDSAVYLCASSLAEYKEQFFGPGTRLTVL.

This clonotype appeared a few times. The chain recombines TRBV15 with TRBJ2-3; D gene uncertain. CDR1 is LNHNV and CDR2 is YYDKDF in the germline V gene (reference sequence). This CDR3 has 16 amino acids. Trimming shortened V by 0 bases and J by 2 bases, and 12 bases separated the two germline ends. This CDR3 reads CATSRDRALATDTQYF. The CDR3, as DNA: TGTGCCACCAGCAGAGATCGTGCGCTCGCCACAGATACGCAGTATTTT.

The chain joins TRBV28 to TRBJ2-7; D might be TRBD1 (6 bases). Germline V gene data show CDR1 as MDHEN and CDR2 as SYDVKM. The CDR3 runs to 12 residues. V was pared by 8 bases and J by 4 bases, with 12 bases between. For the CDR3, the DNA is TGTGCCAGCGGAACAGGGTTGTACGAGCAGTACTTC. Protein: CASGTGLYEQYF.

The V call is TRBV6-1, the J call TRBJ2-7; D is perhaps TRBD2 (6 bases). Trimming pared 4 bases from V and 7 bases from J, leaving 17 bases between. The CDR3 runs to 14 residues. CDR1 and CDR2 from the germline V gene are MNHNS and SASEGT. The DNA of the CDR3 is TGTGCCAGCAGTGGGATAAGGCCGGCGGGGGAGCAGTACTTC. This gives the protein CASSGIRPAGEQYF.

Only a few counts were recorded for this clonotype. J is TRBJ2-1 and V is TRBV20-1, with 10 nucleotides matching TRBD2. The V and J ends lost 2 bases and 9 bases, in that order; junction bases with no gene match: 13. This CDR3 region has 16 residues. The germline CDR1 and CDR2 sequences are DFQATT and SNEGSKA (reference sequence). The CDR3 region is CSARLSGGFRTSEQFF. The CDR3 region has the DNA TGCAGTGCTAGACTTAGCGGGGGGTTCCGTACAAGTGAGCAGTTCTTC.

In its sample, this clonotype was seen a few times. The chain couples TRBV7-2 to TRBJ2-5; 9 bases match TRBD1. V was pared by 5 bases and J by 1 base, with 8 bases of the junction left unmatched. The CDR3 covers 16 residues. Germline V lookup: CDR1 SGHTA, CDR2 FQGNSA. CDR3 sequence reads: CASSEPGQGLQETQYF. The CDR3, as DNA: TGTGCCAGCAGCGAACCGGGACAGGGCCTCCAAGAGACCCAGTACTTC.

This clonotype was detected a few times. This chain links TRBV5-1 with TRBJ2-7; no clear D. Trimming removed 0 bases from V and 4 bases from J, with 11 bases in between. The CDR3 contains 14 residues. Germline V gene sequence: CDR1 SGHRS, CDR2 YFSETQ. In DNA, the CDR3 is TGCGCCAGCAGCTTGGGCCACGGTCGGTACGAGCAGTACTTC. It encodes CASSLGHGRYEQYF.

This clonotype was counted between two and nine times. The CDR3 nucleotides read TGTGCCATTCGACTAGTGCAAATCTCCTACGAGCAGTACTTC. Protein: CAIRLVQISYEQYF. This chain uses TRBV10-3 with TRBJ2-7, with D possibly matching TRBD2 (6 bases). CDR3 length: 14 residues. The V gene lost 9 bases and the J gene lost 0 bases, with 15 bases spanning the gap. In germline, CDR1 is ENHRY, CDR2 SYGVKD.

The chain has TRBV20-1 and TRBJ2-5; 8 nucleotides line up with TRBD1. The CDR3 runs to 15 residues. The germline V gene encodes CDR1 DFQATT and CDR2 SNEGSKA (reference sequence). V shed 5 bases, J shed 2 bases, and the junction held 10 bases outside the gene matches. The CDR3 region is CSAPVDRVHQETQYF. The CDR3 bases are TGCAGTGCTCCAGTGGACAGGGTCCATCAAGAGACCCAGTACTTC.

The CDR3 coding sequence is TGTGCCAGCAGCCACGGGACCATGGGGTACAATGAGCAGTTCTTC. As protein: CASSHGTMGYNEQFF. The chain carries TRBV14 and TRBJ2-1; D may correspond to TRBD1 or TRBD2 (5 bases each). This CDR3 is built from 15 residues. Germline CDR1 SGHDN, CDR2 FVKESK. The V end was cut by 3 bases, the J end by 4 bases, with 13 bases between.

This clonotype was counted between two and nine times. This sequence joins TRBV7-2 and TRBJ2-5; D is ambiguous. The CDR3 length is 14 residues. Looked up from germline, CDR1 is SGHTA and CDR2 is FQGNSA. With 1 base removed from V and 4 bases from J, the gap between germline ends came to 10 bases. The CDR3 is CASSLEYSRETQYF. CDR3 bases: TGTGCCAGCAGCTTAGAGTATAGTCGAGAGACCCAGTACTTC.

The chain joins TRBV5-1 to TRBJ2-1; possibly TRBD2 for D (5 bases). The CDR3 totals 15 residues. Germline V gene sequence: CDR1 SGHRS, CDR2 YFSETQ. V lost 1 base to trimming and J lost 2 bases, with 10 bases between them. The CDR3 nucleotides read TGCGCCAGCAGCTTGACCGGGAATACCTACAATGAGCAGTTCTTC. Protein sequence: CASSLTGNTYNEQFF.

This clonotype was counted a few times. The chain links TRBV3-1 to TRBJ1-1; possible D gene TRBD1, 5 bases. V lost 4 bases and J 7 bases, leaving 13 bases between the germline ends. There are 13 residues in the CDR3. Germline V CDR1 and CDR2: LGHDT, YNNKEL (reference sequence). CDR3 DNA: TGTGCCAGCAGCCGCACAGGATCTGATGAAGCTTTCTTT. Protein: CASSRTGSDEAFF.